Following are 22 T cell receptor beta chains from one sample sequenced in a study of liver allograft versus peripheral blood T cells. Across the study: Repertoires of T cell receptors in transplanted livers were compared with recipients' peripheral blood repertoires.

MiXCR, applied by TCRdb to the reads, yields one record per CDR3 protein. This sample carries about 670 distinct CDR3 sequences, roughly 40% of them seen once, and the ten largest clones take 77%. These receptors originate from a human patient who had a liver transplant. Some T cells may have come from the graft donor.

V gene TRBV18 combines with J gene TRBJ2-3, with a tentative D call TRBD2 (5 bases). CDR3 length equals 17 residues. CDR1 is KGHSH, CDR2 LQKENI, per germline. V dropped 2 bases and J dropped 5 bases, with 20 bases sitting between them. The CDR3 is CASSPNTREQAIDTQYF. The CDR3 bases are TGTGCCAGCTCACCAAATACCCGGGAACAAGCGATAGATACGCAGTATTTT.

This clonotype occurred once. The chain employs TRBV15 and TRBJ2-7; 12 positions agree with TRBD2. V was pared by 3 bases and J by 2 bases, with 5 bases of the junction left unmatched. The CDR3 loop spans 16 amino acids. Germline V gene data show CDR1 as LNHNV and CDR2 as YYDKDF (reference sequence). DNA for the CDR3: TGTGCCACCAGCAGCAGACTAGCGGGGGTCACCTACGAGCAGTACTTC. It translates to CATSSRLAGVTYEQYF.

This clonotype has only a few counts. The chain is built from TRBV18 and TRBJ2-7; TRBD2 matches 9 bases. The CDR3 is made up of 15 amino acids. After removal of 2 bases from V and 0 bases from J, the junction contained 2 bases not matched to a gene. Germline V gene data show CDR1 as KGHSH and CDR2 as LQKENI. The CDR3, as DNA: TGTGCCAGCTCACCAGGACTAGCGAGCTCCTACGAGCAGTACTTC. It codes for CASSPGLASSYEQYF.

This chain joins TRBV28 and TRBJ2-3; 10 bases are shared with TRBD2. The length of the CDR3 is 16 residues. The germline gives CDR1 MDHEN, CDR2 SYDVKM. With 6 bases clipped from V and 5 bases from J, the junction kept 11 bases outside the gene matches. CDR3 in amino acids: CASRPWTSGDGDTQYF. In DNA form, the CDR3 reads TGTGCCAGCAGACCCTGGACTAGCGGAGACGGAGATACGCAGTATTTT.

This clonotype was observed a few times. The rearrangement uses TRBV15 and TRBJ1-1; 10 positions agree with TRBD1. V was pared by 0 bases and J by 11 bases, with 6 bases of the junction left unmatched. The CDR3 is made up of 14 amino acids. In germline, CDR1 is LNHNV, CDR2 YYDKDF (reference sequence). In DNA form, the CDR3 reads TGTGCCACCAGCAGAGATGGGACAGGGGCTGGTGCTTTCTTT. Translating gives CATSRDGTGAGAFF.

This clonotype turned up a few times. This chain connects TRBV19 to TRBJ1-1; D unresolved. The CDR3 consists of 12 residues. Germline assignment: CDR1 LNHDA and CDR2 SQIVND (reference sequence). With 5 bases removed from V and 4 bases from J, the gap between germline ends came to 8 bases. This CDR3 reads CASSVGGTEAFF. DNA of the CDR3: TGTGCCAGTAGTGTGGGAGGCACTGAAGCTTTCTTT.

The table lists this clonotype with a few counts. V is TRBV27 and J is TRBJ1-1; D call uncertain. Between the trimmed V and J ends, which lost 9 bases and 3 bases, there was a span of 14 bases. Looked up from germline, CDR1 is MNHEY and CDR2 is SMNVEV (reference sequence). The CDR3 contains 13 residues. CDR3 in DNA: TGTGCCAGTTGGGTGGATGTAGACACTGAAGCTTTCTTT. Protein product: CASWVDVDTEAFF.

This clonotype was seen just once. The V gene is TRBV7-9, the J gene TRBJ2-1; TRBD2 aligns across 10 bases. Germline CDR1 and CDR2: SEHNR and FQNEAQ (reference sequence). This CDR3 spans 15 amino acids. Unmatched junction bases numbered 8, after V lost 5 bases and J lost 7 bases. The CDR3 DNA is TGTGCCAGCAGCGCCGGACTAGCGGACCCGAATGAGCAGTTCTTC. Translated, it gives CASSAGLADPNEQFF. The whole variable domain, remainder taken from reference TRBV7-9 and TRBJ2-1, is DTGVSQNPRHKITKRGQNVTFRCDPISEHNRLYWYRQTLGQGPEFLTYFQNEAQLEKSRLLSDRFSAERPKGSFSTLEIQRTEQGDSAMYLCASSAGLADPNEQFFGPGTRLTVL.

CDR3: CASSYHPHRGQKNYGYTF. The CDR3 nucleotides are TGTGCCAGCAGTTACCACCCTCACAGGGGGCAAAAGAACTATGGCTACACCTTC. This chain joins TRBV6-2 or TRBV6-3 and TRBJ1-2, with 9 bases matching TRBD1. V shed 2 bases, J shed 2 bases, and the junction held 12 bases outside the gene matches. CDR3 size: 18 residues. CDR1 MNHEY and CDR2 SVGEGT come from the germline V gene.

CDR3 loop: CASNPGQGASYEQYF. In DNA, the CDR3 is TGTGCCAGCAATCCTGGACAGGGGGCCTCCTACGAGCAGTACTTC. The chain combines TRBV12-3 or TRBV12-4 with TRBJ2-7, with 11 bases lining up with TRBD1. CDR3 length: 15 amino acids. The ends lost 7 bases at V and 0 bases at J; junction bases unmatched: 5.

Only one count was recorded for this clonotype. CDR3 in DNA: TGTGCCAGCAGTTTAAAAGACAGGGTAGCTGGGGGCTACACCTTC. It codes for CASSLKDRVAGGYTF. The chain uses TRBV27 and TRBJ1-2, with 7 bases that match TRBD1. Looked up from germline, CDR1 is MNHEY and CDR2 is SMNVEV (reference sequence). Unmatched junction bases numbered 11, after V lost 2 bases and J lost 8 bases. The CDR3 sequence is 15 residues long.

The gene calls are TRBV7-3 and TRBJ2-3, with D unresolved. This CDR3 contains 15 residues. Germline V lookup: CDR1 SGHTA, CDR2 FQGTGA. Trimming pared 0 bases from V and 0 bases from J, leaving 7 bases between. The chain's CDR3 is CASSLTGTSTDTQYF. CDR3 sequence (DNA): TGTGCCAGCAGCTTAACGGGAACTAGCACAGATACGCAGTATTTT.

This clonotype counts as hyperexpanded. J is TRBJ1-6 and V is TRBV30; D may be TRBD1 (6 bases). From germline, CDR1 is GTSNPN and CDR2 SVGIG (reference sequence). The CDR3 spans 13 residues. V was shortened by 5 bases and J by 4 bases, with 9 bases between the two germline ends. Here the CDR3 DNA reads TGTGCCTGGGGGGGACATTATAATTCACCCCTCCACTTT. Translation: CAWGGHYNSPLHF.

This clonotype has more than one count but fewer than ten. The rearrangement joins TRBV19 to TRBJ1-1, with D unresolved. Trimming shortened V by 6 bases and J by 8 bases, and 16 bases separated the two germline ends. CDR3 length: 13 residues. Germline V gene data show CDR1 as LNHDA and CDR2 as SQIVND (reference sequence). The CDR3 protein is CASRPNRGREAFF. The CDR3 bases are TGTGCCAGTAGACCAAACCGGGGTCGGGAAGCTTTCTTT. The variable domain in full, with the rest retrieved from reference TRBV19 and TRBJ1-1, is DGGITQSPKYLFRKEGQNVTLSCEQNLNHDAMYWYRQDPGQGLRLIYYSQIVNDFQKGDIAEGYSVSREKKESFPLTVTSAQKNPTAFYLCASRPNRGREAFFGQGTRLTVV.

CDR3 sequence reads: CASSPSGSRNEQFF. The CDR3 bases are TGTGCCAGCAGTCCCTCGGGGTCCCGGAATGAGCAGTTCTTC. This chain joins TRBV12-3 or TRBV12-4 and TRBJ2-1; D perhaps matches TRBD2 (5 bases). V was trimmed by 5 bases and J by 7 bases, leaving 15 bases between them. The CDR3 consists of 14 residues.

The sample holds a few counts of this clonotype. This chain uses TRBV29-1 with TRBJ2-1, with D tentatively TRBD1 (5 bases). V was pared by 4 bases and J by 7 bases, with 11 bases between. The CDR3 sequence is 12 residues long. The V gene's germline CDR1 is SQVTM and CDR2 ANQGSEA. CDR3 in DNA: TGCAGCGTTGTACAGGATTATAATGAGCAGTTCTTC. This encodes CSVVQDYNEQFF.

The chain carries TRBV6-2 or TRBV6-3 and TRBJ2-3, with D unresolved. V was pared by 6 bases and J by 0 bases, with 7 bases between. The germline CDR1 and CDR2 sequences are MNHEY and SVGEGT. The length of the CDR3 is 13 residues. CDR3 sequence reads: CASSPPSTDTQYF. CDR3 in DNA: TGTGCCAGCAGCCCACCCAGCACAGATACGCAGTATTTT.

The rearrangement uses TRBV29-1 and TRBJ2-7; D could derive from TRBD1 or TRBD2 (5 bases each). Trimming took off 7 bases at V and 6 bases at J, with 19 bases between the two ends. Germline V gene sequence: CDR1 SQVTM, CDR2 ANQGSEA. The CDR3 extends over 13 amino acids. The CDR3 DNA reads TGCAGCGCCTTGGGAGACAGCTCGACCGAGCAGTACTTC. Residues: CSALGDSSTEQYF.

The J gene is TRBJ1-1, the V gene TRBV19, with D perhaps matching TRBD1 (6 bases). Per germline, CDR1 LNHDA and CDR2 SQIVND (reference sequence). The CDR3 is 17 amino acids. The V and J ends lost 0 bases and 5 bases respectively, with 19 bases between them. This chain's CDR3 is CASSIDEQGSRKTEAFF. In nucleotides, the CDR3 is TGTGCCAGTAGTATAGATGAACAGGGAAGCCGAAAGACTGAAGCTTTCTTT.

In its sample, this clonotype was seen a few times. The chain employs TRBV6-1 and TRBJ1-2, with D possibly TRBD1 on 5 matching bases. Germline V CDR1 and CDR2: MNHNS, SASEGT. V lost 9 bases, J lost 4 bases, and 24 bases lay in between. The CDR3 has 16 amino acids. This chain's CDR3 is CASHLRAGFGRYGYTF. For the CDR3, the DNA is TGTGCCAGTCACCTCAGGGCAGGGTTCGGGCGCTATGGCTACACCTTC.

This clonotype was seen a handful of times. The gene calls are TRBV10-3 and TRBJ1-1, with a weak D call TRBD1 (5 bases). CDR3 length: 14 amino acids. The germline V gene encodes CDR1 ENHRY and CDR2 SYGVKD. V lost 0 bases and J 1 base, leaving 6 bases between the germline ends. Here the CDR3 DNA reads TGTGCCATCAGTGAGTCACAGGAGAACACTGAAGCTTTCTTT. Encoded protein: CAISESQENTEAFF.

Worth noting for this clonotype: The junction departs from the called germline gene at one end, perhaps through a read error. The chain has TRBV10-3 and TRBJ1-1; D is unclear. Germline-derived CDR1 and CDR2 are ENHRY and SYGVKD. The CDR3 length is 10 residues. CDR3 bases: TGTGCCAGCAGTGTCACTGAAGCTTTCTTT. Translated, it gives CASSVTEAFF.